Following are 22 T cell receptor beta chains from one sample sequenced in a study of CD8+ T cells in alopecia areata. Reverse transcribed after extraction, RNA yielded cDNA as the sequencing template. Sequenced by immunoSEQ multiplex PCR; TCRdb stores in-frame clones only, minus some. The sample shows fewer than 200,000 clones, about 70% of them seen only once. This specimen consisted of CD8+ T cells sorted from blood, obtained at week 0. These receptors were obtained from a human donor with alopecia areata.

The chain joins TRBV2 to TRBJ2-5, with unresolved D. CDR1 and CDR2 (germline): SNHLY, FYNNEI. The CDR3 extends over 15 amino acids. V lost 1 base and J 1 base, leaving 10 bases between the germline ends. CDR3 coding DNA: TGTGCCAGCAGTGAAGTTGGCCGACCCCAAGAGACCCAGTACTTC. Protein sequence: CASSEVGRPQETQYF.

This clone was counted only a few times. The genes are TRBV5-4 and TRBJ2-3; TRBD2 matches 7 bases. This CDR3 contains 14 residues. V lost 3 bases, J lost 2 bases, and 3 bases stayed unmatched. The germline V gene encodes CDR1 SGHNT and CDR2 YYREEE (reference sequence). The DNA of the CDR3 is TGTGCCAGCAGCTCCGGACTAGTCACAGATACGCAGTATTTT. Protein product: CASSSGLVTDTQYF.

The chain employs TRBV15 and TRBJ1-3; TRBD1 matches at 7 bases. V gave up 6 bases and J gave up 8 bases; unmatched junction bases: 7. Germline V gene data show CDR1 as LNHNV and CDR2 as YYDKDF (reference sequence). The CDR3 is made up of 13 amino acids. CDR3 nucleotides: TGTGCCACCAGTACAGACAGGGTTGACACCATATATTTT. The encoded protein is CATSTDRVDTIYF.

This clone was seen a handful of times. The V call is TRBV9, the J call TRBJ2-1; TRBD2 might be the D (5 bases). There are 12 residues in the CDR3. With 3 bases removed from V and 11 bases from J, the gap between germline ends came to 12 bases. Looked up from germline, CDR1 is SGDLS and CDR2 is YYNGEE. The CDR3 DNA reads as TGTGCCAGCAGCGGTGCCAGCGGCCAGCAGTTCTTC. Translating gives CASSGASGQQFF.

The chain uses TRBV29-1 and TRBJ2-7, with D unclear. From germline, CDR1 is SQVTM and CDR2 ANQGSEA. The CDR3 runs to 12 residues. Between the trimmed V and J ends, which lost 4 bases and 0 bases, there was a span of 7 bases. In DNA form, the CDR3 reads TGCAGCGTTGCTGGCAGCTCCTACGAGCAGTACTTC. Protein product: CSVAGSSYEQYF.

CDR3 nucleotides: TGTGCCATCAGTGACTCGCGGACTAGCGGGGGCAGCACAGATACGCAGTATTTT. Translation gives CAISDSRTSGGSTDTQYF. The genes are TRBV10-3 and TRBJ2-3, with 13 bases lining up with TRBD2. This CDR3 contains 18 residues. Germline CDR1 ENHRY, CDR2 SYGVKD. V gave up 3 bases and J gave up 0 bases; unmatched junction bases: 6.

J is TRBJ2-7 and V is TRBV5-1; possible D gene TRBD1, 6 bases. Germline V CDR1 and CDR2: SGHRS, YFSETQ. CDR3 size: 14 residues. Trimming pared 4 bases from V and 1 base from J, leaving 12 bases between. The CDR3 nucleotides read TGCGCCAGCAGCCGTAAACAGGGTTCCTACGAGCAGTACTTC. Amino acids: CASSRKQGSYEQYF.

V gene TRBV7-9 combines with J gene TRBJ1-6; D not resolved. V lost 6 bases, J lost 8 bases, and 14 bases lay in between. The CDR3 sequence is 14 residues long. CDR1 SEHNR and CDR2 FQNEAQ come from the germline V gene (reference sequence). CDR3 sequence: CASRPGAWDSPLHF. DNA of the CDR3: TGTGCCAGCAGACCTGGAGCCTGGGATTCACCCCTCCACTTT.

This chain connects TRBV6-5 to TRBJ2-5; 7 bases line up with TRBD1. With V trimmed by 5 bases and J by 1 base, 7 bases remained unmatched. The CDR3 runs to 15 residues. Germline CDR1 reads MNHEY; CDR2 reads SVGAGI. The CDR3 sequence is CASSKTGTVQETQYF. The CDR3 bases are TGTGCCAGCAGTAAAACCGGGACAGTCCAAGAGACCCAGTACTTC.

CDR3 loop: CASSAGGRAEAFF. In DNA, the CDR3 is TGTGCCAGCAGCGCGGGAGGAAGGGCTGAAGCTTTCTTT. The chain carries TRBV9 and TRBJ1-1; D is unresolved. Trimming took 3 bases from V and 6 from J, leaving 12 bases between them. Germline loops: CDR1 SGDLS, CDR2 YYNGEE. The CDR3 has 13 amino acids.

This chain joins TRBV5-1 and TRBJ1-2; unclear D gene. Trimming left V 0 bases short and J 6 bases short, with 9 bases between. Germline V CDR1 and CDR2: SGHRS, YFSETQ. CDR3 length: 13 amino acids. The CDR3 DNA is TGCGCCAGCAGCTTGGCCGGGCACGATGGCTACACCTTC. It codes for CASSLAGHDGYTF.

This clone was detected a few times. Other nucleotide sequences from this sample produce the same CDR3. This chain uses TRBV27 with TRBJ1-1, with TRBD1 as a possible D gene (5 bases). V shed 3 bases and J shed 0 bases, with 5 bases lying between them. CDR1 is MNHEY and CDR2 is SMNVEV in the germline V gene (reference sequence). This CDR3 spans 13 amino acids. CDR3 sequence: CASSLTVNTEAFF. The CDR3 coding sequence is TGTGCCAGCAGTTTGACAGTGAACACTGAAGCTTTCTTT.

The chain is built from TRBV9 and TRBJ1-1; D is perhaps TRBD1 (6 bases). From germline, CDR1 is SGDLS and CDR2 YYNGEE. Trimming removed 3 bases from V and 4 bases from J, with 13 bases in between. The CDR3 runs 14 residues. Here the CDR3 reads CASSGPTGTTEAFF. CDR3 coding DNA: TGTGCCAGCAGCGGCCCCACAGGGACCACTGAAGCTTTCTTT.

The genes are TRBV19 and TRBJ1-1; tentative D call: TRBD1 (6 bases). Germline-derived CDR1 and CDR2 are LNHDA and SQIVND (reference sequence). The CDR3 extends over 15 amino acids. The V end lost 6 bases, the J end lost 0 bases, and 14 bases lay between the germline ends. The CDR3: CASRTGGLMNTEAFF. The CDR3 DNA sequence: TGTGCCAGTAGGACAGGAGGCCTCATGAACACTGAAGCTTTCTTT.

This chain uses TRBV29-1 with TRBJ2-5; D gene unclear. The germline CDR1 and CDR2 sequences are SQVTM and ANQGSEA. The V end was cut by 4 bases, the J end by 4 bases, with 13 bases between. The CDR3 contains 13 residues. The DNA of the CDR3 is TGCAGCGTTGTGTTGGCAGGCACAGAGACCCAGTACTTC. It encodes CSVVLAGTETQYF. The variable domain in full, completed from reference TRBV29-1 and TRBJ2-5, reads SAVISQKPSRDICQRGTSLTIQCQVDSQVTMMFWYRQQPGQSLTLIATANQGSEATYESGFVIDKFPISRPNLTFSTLTVSNMSPEDSSIYLCSVVLAGTETQYFGPGTRLLVL.

Only one count was recorded for this clone. The chain recombines TRBV6-6 with TRBJ2-7; D is possibly TRBD1 (6 bases). CDR1 is MNHNY, CDR2 SVGAGI, per germline (reference sequence). V was pared by 10 bases and J by 1 base, with 14 bases between. CDR3 size: 13 residues. The CDR3 DNA sequence: TGTGCCAACAGGGCCATGAGTTCCTACGAGCAGTACTTC. Its translation is CANRAMSSYEQYF.

The chain employs TRBV7-2 and TRBJ2-3; D may correspond to TRBD1 or TRBD2 (5 bases each). The CDR3 consists of 15 residues. V was clipped by 0 bases and J by 4 bases, with 11 bases between them. Germline V gene sequence: CDR1 SGHTA, CDR2 FQGNSA. The CDR3 region is CASSLAGGTADTQYF. In DNA form, the CDR3 reads TGTGCCAGCAGCTTAGCGGGTGGGACGGCAGATACGCAGTATTTT. Based on the CDR3 plus reference TRBV7-2 and TRBJ2-3, the full variable domain is GAGVSQSPSNKVTEKGKDVELRCDPISGHTALYWYRQSLGQGLEFLIYFQGNSAPDKSGLPSDRFSAERTGGSVSTLTIQRTQQEDSAVYLCASSLAGGTADTQYFGPGTRLTVL.

With respect to this clone: Other DNA sequences in the same sample also yield this CDR3. The V and J genes are TRBV5-1 and TRBJ2-7; D remains ambiguous. The germline V and J ends were trimmed by 4 bases and 3 bases, with 5 bases remaining between them. The CDR3 loop spans 11 amino acids. Germline lookup yields CDR1 SGHRS and CDR2 YFSETQ. CDR3 sequence (DNA): TGCGCCAGCAGCGGTGGCTACGAGCAGTACTTC. The encoded protein is CASSGGYEQYF.

The CDR3 sequence is CASSVTGSSGNTIYF. The CDR3 DNA reads as TGTGCCAGCAGCGTAACAGGGAGCTCTGGAAACACCATATATTTT. V usage is TRBV9 and J usage is TRBJ1-3; D possibly corresponds to TRBD1 (6 bases). Germline V gene data show CDR1 as SGDLS and CDR2 as YYNGEE. The length of the CDR3 is 15 residues. Trimming took off 1 base at V and 0 bases at J, with 8 bases between the two ends.

V usage is TRBV5-5 and J usage is TRBJ1-5; tentatively, D is TRBD1 (5 bases). V was clipped by 0 bases and J by 3 bases, with 7 bases between them. The CDR3 is made up of 14 amino acids. Germline V gene sequence: CDR1 SGHKS, CDR2 YYEKEE (reference sequence). The CDR3 sequence: CASSLGGVNQPQHF. CDR3 DNA sequence: TGTGCCAGCAGCTTGGGAGGGGTCAATCAGCCCCAGCATTTT.

Remarks on this clone: Within the sample, other DNA sequences also encode this same CDR3. The chain has TRBV20-1 and TRBJ1-1; D is uncertain. V lost 3 bases, J lost 0 bases, and 2 bases lay in between. Germline V gene data show CDR1 as DFQATT and CDR2 as SNEGSKA (reference sequence). This CDR3 region has 11 residues. The CDR3 reads CSASLNTEAFF. In nucleotides, the CDR3 is TGCAGTGCTAGCCTGAACACTGAAGCTTTCTTT.

This sequence joins TRBV9 and TRBJ2-1; D uncertain. From germline, CDR1 is SGDLS and CDR2 YYNGEE. V lost 4 bases and J 0 bases, leaving 17 bases between the germline ends. The CDR3 sequence is 17 residues long. The CDR3 sequence: CASSLASGFSSYNEQFF. In DNA, the CDR3 is TGTGCCAGCAGCCTGGCTTCGGGCTTTAGCTCCTACAATGAGCAGTTCTTC.